The present TCR beta chain was sequenced within a study of molecular identifiers for immune sequencing clone quantification. Overall study context: Replicate experiments took RNA from roughly 20,000 or 100,000 naive CD8 cells, divided it five ways and sequenced four.

The CDR3 consists of 18 residues. Trimming removed 4 bases from V and 3 bases from J; junction bases left unmatched: 12. In germline, CDR1 is SGHRS, CDR2 YFSETQ. Investigators produced naive CD8 libraries from roughly 20,000 to 1,000,000 sorted cells, drawing on 10%, 30% or 50% RNA. For naive CD8 T cells, sorting used the CD8+CD4-CCR7+CD45RA+ phenotype. TCRdb independently ran MiXCR on the PCR reads; one entry per CDR3 protein. The data show approximately 550,000 distinct CDR3 sequences, roughly 23% seen once. About this clonotype itself: It may be a read error: a sequence one base away is much more abundant.

The receptor comes from a human donor in good health. Some libraries in this study had Jurkat cell RNA spiked in. This chain connects TRBV5-1 to TRBJ2-3; 12 nucleotides match TRBD2. Sequenced input: naive CD8+ T cells from blood, with Jurkat cell RNA spiked in. Subset noted: FACS-sorted CD8+CD4-CCR7+CD45RA+ naive T cells. This CDR3 is CASSGPGPSGGGTDTQYF. The CDR3 coding sequence is TGCGCCAGCAGCGGGCCGGGTCCTAGCGGGGGGGGGACAGATACGCAGTATTTT.